These T cell receptor beta chains were read from a single sample in a study of shared clonotypes between healthy human individuals. TCRdb keeps only in-frame clones here, not all; method: immunoSEQ multiplex PCR. The sample lists a few million clones, more than 80% occurring once. The source material was naive CD4+ T cells from PBMCs. These receptors were collected from a man younger than 30 in good health. Some clones in this sample may be carry-over from other donors' samples. CDR3s include the opening cysteine and the closing phenylalanine or tryptophan. Fields, in order: CDR3 length, J gene, D gene, V gene, CDR3 protein, CDR3 DNA. D genes are given only for firm matches.

cdr3_length: 20
j_call: TRBJ2-3
d_call: TRBD2
v_call: TRBV28
cdr3_aa: CASSPAAGTSGSGGTDTQYF
cdr3_nt: TGTGCCAGCAGTCCCGCGGCGGGGACTAGCGGGAGCGGAGGCACAGATACGCAGTATTTT

cdr3_length: 16
j_call: TRBJ2-2
d_call: -
v_call: TRBV5-1
cdr3_aa: CASSLWLMSNTGELFF
cdr3_nt: TGCGCCAGCAGCTTGTGGCTCATGTCGAACACCGGGGAGCTGTTTTTT

cdr3_length: 15
j_call: TRBJ1-5
d_call: -
v_call: TRBV19
cdr3_aa: CASRSLPLNDQPQHF
cdr3_nt: TGTGCCAGTAGAAGTTTGCCCCTTAACGATCAGCCCCAGCATTTT

cdr3_length: 15
j_call: TRBJ2-1
d_call: TRBD1
v_call: TRBV27
cdr3_aa: CASSAAPSTGTEQFF
cdr3_nt: TGTGCCAGCAGTGCCGCCCCCTCGACAGGGACAGAGCAGTTCTTC

cdr3_length: 19
j_call: TRBJ2-7
d_call: TRBD2
v_call: TRBV6-7
cdr3_aa: CASSYPPLGGRTTSYEQYF
cdr3_nt: TGTGCCAGCAGTTACCCGCCGCTAGGCGGGAGGACTACCTCCTACGAGCAGTACTTC

cdr3_length: 14
j_call: TRBJ2-1
d_call: -
v_call: TRBV11-3
cdr3_aa: CASSSCWGYNEQFF
cdr3_nt: TGTGCCAGCAGCTCCTGCTGGGGGTACAATGAGCAGTTCTTC

cdr3_length: 15
j_call: TRBJ2-7
d_call: TRBD1
v_call: TRBV5-1
cdr3_aa: CASSSPGQGHSEQYF
cdr3_nt: TGCGCCAGCAGCTCTCCGGGACAGGGGCATAGCGAGCAGTACTTC

cdr3_length: 15
j_call: TRBJ2-1
d_call: -
v_call: TRBV9
cdr3_aa: CASSVEGKSYNEQFF
cdr3_nt: TGTGCCAGCAGCGTAGAAGGGAAAAGCTACAATGAGCAGTTCTTC

cdr3_length: 16
j_call: TRBJ2-1
d_call: -
v_call: TRBV30
cdr3_aa: CAWRDVRTIYYNEQFF
cdr3_nt: TGTGCCTGGAGAGACGTACGGACTATATACTACAATGAGCAGTTCTTC

cdr3_length: 12
j_call: TRBJ2-3
d_call: -
v_call: TRBV7-2
cdr3_aa: CASSGGADTQYF
cdr3_nt: TGTGCCAGCTCCGGAGGGGCAGATACGCAGTATTTT

cdr3_length: 14
j_call: TRBJ2-7
d_call: -
v_call: TRBV9
cdr3_aa: CASSVDPISYEQYF
cdr3_nt: TGTGCCAGCAGCGTAGATCCGATTTCCTACGAGCAGTACTTC